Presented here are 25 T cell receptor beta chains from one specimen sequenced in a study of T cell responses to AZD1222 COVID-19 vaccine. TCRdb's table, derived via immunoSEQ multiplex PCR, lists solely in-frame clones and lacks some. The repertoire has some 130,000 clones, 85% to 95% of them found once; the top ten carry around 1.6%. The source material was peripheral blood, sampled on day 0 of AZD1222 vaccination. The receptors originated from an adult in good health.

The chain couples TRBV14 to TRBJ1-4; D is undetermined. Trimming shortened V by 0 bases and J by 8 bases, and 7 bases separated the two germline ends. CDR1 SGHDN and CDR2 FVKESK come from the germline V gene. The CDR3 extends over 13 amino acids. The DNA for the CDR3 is TGTGCCAGCAGCCAAGACCCCCCCGAAAAACTGTTTTTT. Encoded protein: CASSQDPPEKLFF.

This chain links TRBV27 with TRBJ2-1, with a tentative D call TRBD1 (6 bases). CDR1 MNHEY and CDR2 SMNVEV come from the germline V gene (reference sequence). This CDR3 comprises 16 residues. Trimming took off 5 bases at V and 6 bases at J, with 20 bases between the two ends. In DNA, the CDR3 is TGTGCCAGCAGTATACAACAGGGTTTTGGAGGCAATGAGCAGTTCTTC. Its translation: CASSIQQGFGGNEQFF.

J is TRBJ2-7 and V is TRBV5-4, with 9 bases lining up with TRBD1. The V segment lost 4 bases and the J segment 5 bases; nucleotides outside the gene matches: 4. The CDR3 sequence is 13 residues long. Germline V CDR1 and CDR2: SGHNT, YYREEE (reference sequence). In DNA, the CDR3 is TGTGCCAGCAGCCCGCGGGACAGGGACGAGCAGTACTTC. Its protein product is CASSPRDRDEQYF.

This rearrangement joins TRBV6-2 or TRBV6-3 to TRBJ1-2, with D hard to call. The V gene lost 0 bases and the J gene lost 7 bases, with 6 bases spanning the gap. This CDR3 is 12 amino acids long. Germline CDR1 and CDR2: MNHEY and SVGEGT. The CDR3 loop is CASSYSRGGYTF. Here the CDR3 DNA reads TGTGCCAGCAGTTACTCACGGGGTGGCTACACCTTC.

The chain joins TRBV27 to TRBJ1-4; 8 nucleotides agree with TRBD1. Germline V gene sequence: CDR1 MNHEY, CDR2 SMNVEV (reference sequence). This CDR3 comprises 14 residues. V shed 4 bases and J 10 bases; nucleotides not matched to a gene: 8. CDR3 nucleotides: TGTGCCAGCAGTTCTGTCGGACAGGGAGGAAAACTGTTTTTT. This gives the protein CASSSVGQGGKLFF.

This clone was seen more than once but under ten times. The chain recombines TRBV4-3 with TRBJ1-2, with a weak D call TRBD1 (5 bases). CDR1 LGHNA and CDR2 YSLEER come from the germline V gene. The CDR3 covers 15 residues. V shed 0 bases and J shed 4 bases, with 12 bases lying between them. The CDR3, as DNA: TGCGCCAGCAGCCAAGAGCTAGGGGCGGTCTATGGCTACACCTTC. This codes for CASSQELGAVYGYTF.

In nucleotides, the CDR3 is TGTGCCAGTAGTACACCCCATCGGGGTCGGGAATATAGCAATCAGCCCCAGCATTTT. It is translated as CASSTPHRGREYSNQPQHF. The V gene is TRBV19, the J gene TRBJ1-5, with unresolved D. V was pared by 4 bases and J by 0 bases, with 22 bases between. In germline, CDR1 is LNHDA, CDR2 SQIVND (reference sequence). The CDR3 sequence is 19 residues long.

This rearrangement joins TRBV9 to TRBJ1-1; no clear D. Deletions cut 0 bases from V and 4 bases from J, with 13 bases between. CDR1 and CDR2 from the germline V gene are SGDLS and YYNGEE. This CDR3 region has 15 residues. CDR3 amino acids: CASSVEPAGGTEAFF. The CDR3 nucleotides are TGTGCCAGCAGCGTAGAACCCGCGGGAGGCACTGAAGCTTTCTTT.

CDR3 region: CASSSIGEGSYNEQFF. The CDR3 DNA sequence: TGTGCCAGCAGCTCGATCGGGGAAGGCTCCTACAATGAGCAGTTCTTC. The V gene is TRBV5-5, the J gene TRBJ2-1; a possible D gene is TRBD2 (5 bases). In germline, CDR1 is SGHKS, CDR2 YYEKEE (reference sequence). V was clipped by 3 bases and J by 0 bases, with 13 bases between them. The CDR3 sequence is 16 residues long. The variable domain in full, with the rest retrieved from reference TRBV5-5 and TRBJ2-1, is DAGVTQSPTHLIKTRGQQVTLRCSPISGHKSVSWYQQVLGQGPQFIFQYYEKEERGRGNFPDRFSARQFPNYSSELNVNALLLGDSALYLCASSSIGEGSYNEQFFGPGTRLTVL.

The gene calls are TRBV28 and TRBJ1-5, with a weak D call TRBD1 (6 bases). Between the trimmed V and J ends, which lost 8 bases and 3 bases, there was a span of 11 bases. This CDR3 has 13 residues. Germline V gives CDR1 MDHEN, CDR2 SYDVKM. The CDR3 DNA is TGTGCCAGCTCAGCAGGGGACAATCAGCCCCAGCATTTT. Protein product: CASSAGDNQPQHF.

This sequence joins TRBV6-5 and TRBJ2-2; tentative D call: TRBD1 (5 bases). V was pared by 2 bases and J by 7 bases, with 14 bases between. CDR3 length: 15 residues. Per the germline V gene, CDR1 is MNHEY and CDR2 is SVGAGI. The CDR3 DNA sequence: TGTGCCAGCAGTTACCGGTCGACAGTAATCGGGGAGCTGTTTTTT. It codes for CASSYRSTVIGELFF.

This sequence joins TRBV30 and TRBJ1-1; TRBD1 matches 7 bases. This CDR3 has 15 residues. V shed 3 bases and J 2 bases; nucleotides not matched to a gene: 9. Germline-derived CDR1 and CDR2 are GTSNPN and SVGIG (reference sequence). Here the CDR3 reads CAWSIPGQLNTEAFF. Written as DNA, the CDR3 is TGTGCCTGGAGCATACCGGGACAGTTAAACACTGAAGCTTTCTTT.

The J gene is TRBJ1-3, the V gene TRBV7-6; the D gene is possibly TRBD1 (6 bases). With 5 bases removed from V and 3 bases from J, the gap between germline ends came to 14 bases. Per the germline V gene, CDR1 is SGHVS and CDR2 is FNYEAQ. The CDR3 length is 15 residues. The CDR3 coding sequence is TGTGCCAGCAGCCCCTCAGGGGCGGGTGGAAACACCATATATTTT. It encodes CASSPSGAGGNTIYF.

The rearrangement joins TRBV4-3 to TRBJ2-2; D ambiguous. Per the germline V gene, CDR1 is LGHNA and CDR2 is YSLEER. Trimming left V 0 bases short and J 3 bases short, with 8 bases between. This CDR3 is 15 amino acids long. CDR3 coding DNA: TGCGCCAGCAGCCAAGATTTTATGGACACCGGGGAGCTGTTTTTT. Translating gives CASSQDFMDTGELFF.

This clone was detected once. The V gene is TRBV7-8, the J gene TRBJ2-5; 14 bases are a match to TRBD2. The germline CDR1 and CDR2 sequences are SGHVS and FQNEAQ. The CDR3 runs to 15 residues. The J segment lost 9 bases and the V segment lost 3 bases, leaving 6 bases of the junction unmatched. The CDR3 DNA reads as TGTGCCAGCAGCTTTGGGACTAGCGGGGGCGAGTCCCAGTACTTC. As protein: CASSFGTSGGESQYF.

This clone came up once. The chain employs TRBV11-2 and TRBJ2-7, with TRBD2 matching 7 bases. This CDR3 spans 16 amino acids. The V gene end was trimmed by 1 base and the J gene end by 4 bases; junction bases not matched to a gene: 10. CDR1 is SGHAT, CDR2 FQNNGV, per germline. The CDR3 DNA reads TGTGCCAGCAGCTTAGGTGGGGGGGTATCTCTATACGAGCAGTACTTC. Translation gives CASSLGGGVSLYEQYF. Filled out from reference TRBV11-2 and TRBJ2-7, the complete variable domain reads EAGVAQSPRYKIIEKRQSVAFWCNPISGHATLYWYQQILGQGPKLLIQFQNNGVVDDSQLPKDRFSAERLKGVDSTLKIQPAKLEDSAVYLCASSLGGGVSLYEQYFGPGTRLTVT.

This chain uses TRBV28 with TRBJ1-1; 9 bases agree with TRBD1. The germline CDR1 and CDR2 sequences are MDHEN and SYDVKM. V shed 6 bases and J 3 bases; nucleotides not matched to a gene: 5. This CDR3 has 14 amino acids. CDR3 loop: CASSYTGGHTEAFF. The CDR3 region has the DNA TGTGCCAGCAGCTATACAGGGGGCCACACTGAAGCTTTCTTT.

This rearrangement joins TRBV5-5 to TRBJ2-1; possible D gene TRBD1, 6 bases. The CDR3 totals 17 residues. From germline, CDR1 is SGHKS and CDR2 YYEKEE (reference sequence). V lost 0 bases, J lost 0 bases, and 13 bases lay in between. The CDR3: CASSLGQGPSSYNEQFF. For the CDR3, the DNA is TGTGCCAGCAGCTTGGGGCAGGGGCCGAGCTCCTACAATGAGCAGTTCTTC.

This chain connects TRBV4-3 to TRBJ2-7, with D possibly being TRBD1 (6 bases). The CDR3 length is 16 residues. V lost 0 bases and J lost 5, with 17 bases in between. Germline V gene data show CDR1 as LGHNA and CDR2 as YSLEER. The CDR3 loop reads CASSQEPPTGNNEQYF. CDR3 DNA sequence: TGCGCCAGCAGCCAAGAGCCCCCGACAGGTAACAACGAGCAGTACTTC.

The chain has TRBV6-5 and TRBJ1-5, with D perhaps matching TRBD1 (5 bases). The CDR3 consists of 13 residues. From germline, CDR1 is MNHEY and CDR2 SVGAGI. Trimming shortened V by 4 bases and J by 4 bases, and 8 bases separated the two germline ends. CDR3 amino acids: CASSFRQNQPQHF. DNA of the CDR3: TGTGCCAGCAGTTTCCGACAGAATCAGCCCCAGCATTTT.

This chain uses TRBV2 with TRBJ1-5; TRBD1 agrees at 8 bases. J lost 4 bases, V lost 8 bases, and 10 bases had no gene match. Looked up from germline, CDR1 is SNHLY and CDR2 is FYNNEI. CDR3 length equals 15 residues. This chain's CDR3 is CASGRGPLLNQPQHF. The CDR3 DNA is TGTGCCAGCGGCAGGGGGCCCCTTCTGAATCAGCCCCAGCATTTT.

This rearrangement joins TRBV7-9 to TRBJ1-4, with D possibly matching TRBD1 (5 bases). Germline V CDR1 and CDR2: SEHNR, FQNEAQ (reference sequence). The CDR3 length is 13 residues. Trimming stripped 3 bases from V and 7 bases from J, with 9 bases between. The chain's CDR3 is CASSFTTAEKLFF. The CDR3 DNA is TGTGCCAGCAGCTTCACGACAGCTGAAAAACTGTTTTTT.

CDR3 sequence reads: CVTKGGLGTGELFF. In DNA form, the CDR3 reads TGTGTTACGAAGGGAGGACTTGGCACCGGGGAGCTGTTTTTT. This chain uses TRBV28 with TRBJ2-2, with D possibly TRBD2 on 6 matching bases. Germline V gives CDR1 MDHEN, CDR2 SYDVKM. The CDR3 loop spans 14 amino acids.

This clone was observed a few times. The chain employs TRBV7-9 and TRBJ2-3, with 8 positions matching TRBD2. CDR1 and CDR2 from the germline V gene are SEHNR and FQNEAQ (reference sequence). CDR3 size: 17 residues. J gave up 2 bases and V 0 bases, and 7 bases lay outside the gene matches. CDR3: CASSLALLLADTDTQYF. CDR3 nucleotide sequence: TGTGCCAGCAGCTTAGCGCTTTTACTAGCGGACACAGATACGCAGTATTTT.

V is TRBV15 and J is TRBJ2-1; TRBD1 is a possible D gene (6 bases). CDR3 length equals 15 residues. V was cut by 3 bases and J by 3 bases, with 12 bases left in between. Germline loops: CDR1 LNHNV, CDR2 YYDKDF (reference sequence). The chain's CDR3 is CATSSDRMGYNEQFF. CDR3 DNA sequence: TGTGCCACCAGCAGCGACAGGATGGGCTACAATGAGCAGTTCTTC.